This T cell receptor (beta chain) is from a study of blood T cell repertoires in COVID-19. Background on the study: The origin of the acute and convalescent COVID-19 samples was the United States, Italy and Spain.

From germline, CDR1 is SGHTA and CDR2 FQGNSA. Trimming shortened V by 8 bases and J by 1 base, and 18 bases separated the two germline ends. The length of the CDR3 is 15 residues. As processed by the authors: Nucleated cell counts were estimated from reference gene primer amplification. Using immunoSEQ multiplex PCR, the repertoire was profiled, and TCRdb retains in-frame clones only, with some absent. V and J calls plus clone size are reproduced from that table; the DNA served to infer D and trimming. The sample records 130,000 or so clones, approximately 83% being singletons. This chain uses TRBV7-2 with TRBJ2-7, with a possible D match to TRBD1 (5 bases). The TCR originated in a woman aged 45-65 years who had recovered from COVID-19. Material: peripheral blood. The CDR3 region has the DNA TGTGCCAGCCAAAAAGGGGTGGGCGGTTCCTACGAGCAGTACTTC. This translates into CASQKGVGGSYEQYF.